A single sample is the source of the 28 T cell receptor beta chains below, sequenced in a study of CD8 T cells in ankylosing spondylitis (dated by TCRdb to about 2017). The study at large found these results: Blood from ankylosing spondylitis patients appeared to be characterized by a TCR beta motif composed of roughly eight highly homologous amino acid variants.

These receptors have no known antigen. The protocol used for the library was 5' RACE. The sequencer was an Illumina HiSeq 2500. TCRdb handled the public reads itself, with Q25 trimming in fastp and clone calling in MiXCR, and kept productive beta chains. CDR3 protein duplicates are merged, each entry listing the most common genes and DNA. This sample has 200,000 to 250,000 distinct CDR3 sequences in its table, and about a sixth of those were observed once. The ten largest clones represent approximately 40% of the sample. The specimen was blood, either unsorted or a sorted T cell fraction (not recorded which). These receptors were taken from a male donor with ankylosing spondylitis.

The CDR3 region has the DNA TGTGCCAGCAGCTTAGAGGCACGTCTTACCTACGAGCAGTACTTC. It is translated as CASSLEARLTYEQYF. The chain is built from TRBV7-8 and TRBJ2-7; D not certain. The CDR3 has 15 residues. Per germline, CDR1 SGHVS and CDR2 FQNEAQ. Trimming took off 1 base at V and 2 bases at J, with 12 bases between the two ends.

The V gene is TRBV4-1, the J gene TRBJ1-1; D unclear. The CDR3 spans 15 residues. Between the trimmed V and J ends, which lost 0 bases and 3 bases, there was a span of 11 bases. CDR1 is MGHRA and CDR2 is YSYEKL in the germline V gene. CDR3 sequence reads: CASSQDLGRDTEAFF. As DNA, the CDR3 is TGCGCCAGCAGCCAAGATCTGGGGAGGGACACTGAAGCTTTCTTT.

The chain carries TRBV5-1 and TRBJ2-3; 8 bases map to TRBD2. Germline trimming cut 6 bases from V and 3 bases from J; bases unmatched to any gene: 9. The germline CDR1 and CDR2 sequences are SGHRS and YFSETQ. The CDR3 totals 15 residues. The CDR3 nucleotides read TGCGCCAGCAACGGGGGGGCAGGACTGACAGATACGCAGTATTTT. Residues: CASNGGAGLTDTQYF.

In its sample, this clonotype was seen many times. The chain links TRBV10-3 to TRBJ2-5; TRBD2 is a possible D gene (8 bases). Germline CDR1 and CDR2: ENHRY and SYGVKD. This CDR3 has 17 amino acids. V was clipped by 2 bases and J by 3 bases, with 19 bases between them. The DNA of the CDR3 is TGTGCCATCAGTGAGGACCTCGGGAGGGGGCAGGAAGAGACCCAGTACTTC. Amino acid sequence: CAISEDLGRGQEETQYF.

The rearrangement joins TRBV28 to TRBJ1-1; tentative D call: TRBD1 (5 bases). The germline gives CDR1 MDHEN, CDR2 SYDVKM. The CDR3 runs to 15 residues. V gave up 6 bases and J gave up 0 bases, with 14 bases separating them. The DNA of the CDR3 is TGTGCCAGCAGCCACCGGGGGGTCATGAACACTGAAGCTTTCTTT. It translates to CASSHRGVMNTEAFF.

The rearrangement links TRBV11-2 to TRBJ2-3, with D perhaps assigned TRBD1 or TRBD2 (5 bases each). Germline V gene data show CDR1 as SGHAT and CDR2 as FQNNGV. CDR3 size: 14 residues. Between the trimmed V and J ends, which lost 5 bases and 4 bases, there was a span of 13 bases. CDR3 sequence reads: CASSGWGSPDTQYF. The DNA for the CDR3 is TGTGCCAGCAGCGGTTGGGGGAGTCCAGATACGCAGTATTTT. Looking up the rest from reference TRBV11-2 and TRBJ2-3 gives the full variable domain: EAGVAQSPRYKIIEKRQSVAFWCNPISGHATLYWYQQILGQGPKLLIQFQNNGVVDDSQLPKDRFSAERLKGVDSTLKIQPAKLEDSAVYLCASSGWGSPDTQYFGPGTRLTVL.

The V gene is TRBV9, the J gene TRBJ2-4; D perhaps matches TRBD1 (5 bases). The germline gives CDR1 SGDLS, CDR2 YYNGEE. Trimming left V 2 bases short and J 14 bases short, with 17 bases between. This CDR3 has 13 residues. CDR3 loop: CASSVSLDTTEYF. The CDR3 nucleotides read TGTGCCAGCAGCGTTTCCTTGGACACAACTGAGTACTTC.

CDR3 bases: TGCGCCAGCAGCCTTTTGGTAGCGGGAGGGAGCTCCTACAATGAGCAGTTCTTC. Protein: CASSLLVAGGSSYNEQFF. This chain joins TRBV5-1 and TRBJ2-1; 11 nucleotides match TRBD2. Looked up from germline, CDR1 is SGHRS and CDR2 is YFSETQ. The CDR3 is made up of 18 amino acids. V dropped 4 bases and J dropped 0; count of bases not matched to a gene: 9.

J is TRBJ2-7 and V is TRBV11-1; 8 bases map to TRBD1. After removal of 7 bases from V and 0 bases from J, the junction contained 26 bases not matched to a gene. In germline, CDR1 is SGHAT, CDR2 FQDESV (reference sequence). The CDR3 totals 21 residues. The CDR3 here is CASKPLLMTDRGRLSSYEQYF. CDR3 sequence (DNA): TGTGCCAGCAAACCGTTGCTTATGACAGACAGGGGTCGATTGAGCTCCTACGAGCAGTACTTC.

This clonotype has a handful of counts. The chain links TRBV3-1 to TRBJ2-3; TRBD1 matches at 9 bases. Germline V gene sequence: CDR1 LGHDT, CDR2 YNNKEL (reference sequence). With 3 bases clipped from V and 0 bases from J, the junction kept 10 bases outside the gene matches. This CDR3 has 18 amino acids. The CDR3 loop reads CASSHRTGERYSTDTQYF. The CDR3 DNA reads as TGTGCCAGCAGCCATAGGACAGGGGAAAGATATAGCACAGATACGCAGTATTTT.

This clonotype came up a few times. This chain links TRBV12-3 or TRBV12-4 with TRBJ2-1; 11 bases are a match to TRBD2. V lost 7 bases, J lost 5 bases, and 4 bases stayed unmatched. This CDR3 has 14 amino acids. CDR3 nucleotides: TGTGCCAGCAAATGGACTAGCGGGCACAATGAGCAGTTCTTC. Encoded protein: CASKWTSGHNEQFF.

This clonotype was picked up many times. The CDR3 sequence: CSVIDPGADTQYF. The CDR3 nucleotides read TGCAGCGTTATCGACCCAGGCGCAGATACGCAGTATTTT. The rearrangement joins TRBV29-1 to TRBJ2-3; D gene uncertain. V lost 5 bases and J lost 4, with 13 bases in between. The CDR3 sequence is 13 residues long. In germline, CDR1 is SQVTM, CDR2 ANQGSEA.

The CDR3 here is CASSYPAGELFF. The CDR3 region has the DNA TGTGCCAGCAGTTACCCCGCCGGGGAGCTGTTTTTT. The chain has TRBV6-5 and TRBJ2-2; D is uncertain. CDR1 is MNHEY, CDR2 SVGAGI, per germline. This CDR3 has 12 residues. V was pared by 2 bases and J by 6 bases, with 4 bases between.

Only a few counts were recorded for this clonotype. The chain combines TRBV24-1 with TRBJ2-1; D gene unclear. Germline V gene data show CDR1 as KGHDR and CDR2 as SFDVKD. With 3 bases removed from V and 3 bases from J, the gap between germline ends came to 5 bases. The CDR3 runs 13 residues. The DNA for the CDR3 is TGTGCCACCAGTGATCGGATCTACAATGAGCAGTTCTTC. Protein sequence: CATSDRIYNEQFF.

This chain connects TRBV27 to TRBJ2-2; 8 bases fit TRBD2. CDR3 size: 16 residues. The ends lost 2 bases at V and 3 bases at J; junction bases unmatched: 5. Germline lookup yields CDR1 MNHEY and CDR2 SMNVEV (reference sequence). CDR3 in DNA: TGTGCCAGCAGTTTAGTAGCGGGGACCGACACCGGGGAGCTGTTTTTT. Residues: CASSLVAGTDTGELFF.

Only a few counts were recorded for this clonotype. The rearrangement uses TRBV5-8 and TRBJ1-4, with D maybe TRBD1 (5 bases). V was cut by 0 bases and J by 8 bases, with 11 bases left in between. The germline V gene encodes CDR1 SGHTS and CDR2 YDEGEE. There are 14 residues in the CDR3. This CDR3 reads CASSLGQPDEKLFF. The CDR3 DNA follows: TGTGCCAGCAGCTTGGGACAGCCGGACGAAAAACTGTTTTTT.

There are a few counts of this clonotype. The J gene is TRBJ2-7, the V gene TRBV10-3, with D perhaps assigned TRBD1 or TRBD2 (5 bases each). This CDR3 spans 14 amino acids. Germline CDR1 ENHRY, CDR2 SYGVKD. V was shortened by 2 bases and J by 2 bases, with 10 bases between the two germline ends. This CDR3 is CAISERDLAYEQYF. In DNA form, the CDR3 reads TGTGCCATCAGTGAGCGGGACCTGGCCTACGAGCAGTACTTC.

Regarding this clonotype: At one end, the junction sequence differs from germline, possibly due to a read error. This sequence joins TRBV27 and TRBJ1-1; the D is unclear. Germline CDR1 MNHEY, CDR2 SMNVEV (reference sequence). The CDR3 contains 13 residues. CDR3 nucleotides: TGTGCCAGCAGTTGGGGAATGAACACTGAAGCTTTATTT. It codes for CASSWGMNTEALF.

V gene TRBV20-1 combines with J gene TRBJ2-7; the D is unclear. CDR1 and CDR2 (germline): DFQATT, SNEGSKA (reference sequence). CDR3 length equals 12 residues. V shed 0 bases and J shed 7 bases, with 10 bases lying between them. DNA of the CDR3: TGCAGTGCTAGAGATCACGGTTGGGAGCAGTACTTC. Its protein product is CSARDHGWEQYF.

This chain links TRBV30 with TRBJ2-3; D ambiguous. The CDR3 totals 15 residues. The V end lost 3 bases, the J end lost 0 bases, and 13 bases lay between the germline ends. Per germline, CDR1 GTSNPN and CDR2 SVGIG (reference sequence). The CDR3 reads CAWRSLTDSTDTQYF. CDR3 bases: TGTGCCTGGAGAAGCCTGACGGACAGCACAGATACGCAGTATTTT.

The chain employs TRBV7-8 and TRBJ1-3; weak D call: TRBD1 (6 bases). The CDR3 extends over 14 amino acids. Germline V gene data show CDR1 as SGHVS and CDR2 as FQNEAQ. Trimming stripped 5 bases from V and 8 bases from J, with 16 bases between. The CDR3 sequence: CASSPVTGADTIYF. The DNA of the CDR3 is TGTGCCAGCAGCCCCGTTACGGGGGCGGACACCATATATTTT.

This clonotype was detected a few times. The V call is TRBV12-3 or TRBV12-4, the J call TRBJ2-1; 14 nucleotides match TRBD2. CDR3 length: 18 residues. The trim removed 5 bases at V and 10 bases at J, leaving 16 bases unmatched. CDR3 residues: CASSKGLAGDPPPAEQFF. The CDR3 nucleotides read TGTGCCAGCAGTAAGGGACTAGCGGGGGATCCACCTCCTGCGGAGCAGTTCTTC.

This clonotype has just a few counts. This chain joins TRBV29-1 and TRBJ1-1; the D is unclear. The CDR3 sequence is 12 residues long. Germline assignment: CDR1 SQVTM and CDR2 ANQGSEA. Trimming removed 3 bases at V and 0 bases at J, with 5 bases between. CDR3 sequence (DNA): TGCAGCGTTGACGAGCTGAACACTGAAGCTTTCTTT. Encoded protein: CSVDELNTEAFF.

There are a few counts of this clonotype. This CDR3 is CASSISWGTAPYEQYF. The CDR3 DNA sequence: TGTGCCAGCAGTATCTCGTGGGGGACAGCCCCCTACGAGCAGTACTTC. The chain carries TRBV28 and TRBJ2-7; 7 bases agree with TRBD1. V gave up 5 bases and J gave up 2 bases; unmatched junction bases: 12. Germline lookup yields CDR1 MDHEN and CDR2 SYDVKM. This CDR3 is 16 amino acids long.

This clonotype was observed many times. CDR3 nucleotides: TGTGCCAGTAGCCCCGGTGTGGCTGAAGCTTTCTTT. Protein product: CASSPGVAEAFF. The chain combines TRBV19 with TRBJ1-1; no definite D call. Trimming stripped 6 bases from V and 6 bases from J, with 11 bases between. The CDR3 totals 12 residues. In germline, CDR1 is LNHDA, CDR2 SQIVND (reference sequence).

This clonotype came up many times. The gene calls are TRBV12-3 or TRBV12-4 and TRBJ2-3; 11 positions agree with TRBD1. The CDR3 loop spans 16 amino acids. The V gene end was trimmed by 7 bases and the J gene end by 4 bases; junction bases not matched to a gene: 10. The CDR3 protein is CASTPPGDRGSDTQYF. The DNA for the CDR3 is TGTGCCAGCACCCCGCCTGGGGACAGGGGGTCAGATACGCAGTATTTT.

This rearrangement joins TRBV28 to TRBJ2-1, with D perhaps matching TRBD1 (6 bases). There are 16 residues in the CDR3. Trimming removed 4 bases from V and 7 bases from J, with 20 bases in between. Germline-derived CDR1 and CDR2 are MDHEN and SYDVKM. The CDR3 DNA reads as TGTGCCAGCAGTTCGAGACTGGGGGCAGTGGGGAATGAGCAGTTCTTC. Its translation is CASSSRLGAVGNEQFF.

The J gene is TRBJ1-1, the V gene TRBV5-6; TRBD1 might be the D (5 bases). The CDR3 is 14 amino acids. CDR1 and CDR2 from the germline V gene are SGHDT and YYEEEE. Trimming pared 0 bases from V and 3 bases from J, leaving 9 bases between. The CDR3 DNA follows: TGTGCCAGCAGCTTGGGCAGGGCCCACACTGAAGCTTTCTTT. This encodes CASSLGRAHTEAFF. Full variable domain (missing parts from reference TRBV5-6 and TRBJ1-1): DAGVTQSPTHLIKTRGQQVTLRCSPKSGHDTVSWYQQALGQGPQFIFQYYEEEERQRGNFPDRFSGHQFPNYSSELNVNALLLGDSALYLCASSLGRAHTEAFFGQGTRLTVV.